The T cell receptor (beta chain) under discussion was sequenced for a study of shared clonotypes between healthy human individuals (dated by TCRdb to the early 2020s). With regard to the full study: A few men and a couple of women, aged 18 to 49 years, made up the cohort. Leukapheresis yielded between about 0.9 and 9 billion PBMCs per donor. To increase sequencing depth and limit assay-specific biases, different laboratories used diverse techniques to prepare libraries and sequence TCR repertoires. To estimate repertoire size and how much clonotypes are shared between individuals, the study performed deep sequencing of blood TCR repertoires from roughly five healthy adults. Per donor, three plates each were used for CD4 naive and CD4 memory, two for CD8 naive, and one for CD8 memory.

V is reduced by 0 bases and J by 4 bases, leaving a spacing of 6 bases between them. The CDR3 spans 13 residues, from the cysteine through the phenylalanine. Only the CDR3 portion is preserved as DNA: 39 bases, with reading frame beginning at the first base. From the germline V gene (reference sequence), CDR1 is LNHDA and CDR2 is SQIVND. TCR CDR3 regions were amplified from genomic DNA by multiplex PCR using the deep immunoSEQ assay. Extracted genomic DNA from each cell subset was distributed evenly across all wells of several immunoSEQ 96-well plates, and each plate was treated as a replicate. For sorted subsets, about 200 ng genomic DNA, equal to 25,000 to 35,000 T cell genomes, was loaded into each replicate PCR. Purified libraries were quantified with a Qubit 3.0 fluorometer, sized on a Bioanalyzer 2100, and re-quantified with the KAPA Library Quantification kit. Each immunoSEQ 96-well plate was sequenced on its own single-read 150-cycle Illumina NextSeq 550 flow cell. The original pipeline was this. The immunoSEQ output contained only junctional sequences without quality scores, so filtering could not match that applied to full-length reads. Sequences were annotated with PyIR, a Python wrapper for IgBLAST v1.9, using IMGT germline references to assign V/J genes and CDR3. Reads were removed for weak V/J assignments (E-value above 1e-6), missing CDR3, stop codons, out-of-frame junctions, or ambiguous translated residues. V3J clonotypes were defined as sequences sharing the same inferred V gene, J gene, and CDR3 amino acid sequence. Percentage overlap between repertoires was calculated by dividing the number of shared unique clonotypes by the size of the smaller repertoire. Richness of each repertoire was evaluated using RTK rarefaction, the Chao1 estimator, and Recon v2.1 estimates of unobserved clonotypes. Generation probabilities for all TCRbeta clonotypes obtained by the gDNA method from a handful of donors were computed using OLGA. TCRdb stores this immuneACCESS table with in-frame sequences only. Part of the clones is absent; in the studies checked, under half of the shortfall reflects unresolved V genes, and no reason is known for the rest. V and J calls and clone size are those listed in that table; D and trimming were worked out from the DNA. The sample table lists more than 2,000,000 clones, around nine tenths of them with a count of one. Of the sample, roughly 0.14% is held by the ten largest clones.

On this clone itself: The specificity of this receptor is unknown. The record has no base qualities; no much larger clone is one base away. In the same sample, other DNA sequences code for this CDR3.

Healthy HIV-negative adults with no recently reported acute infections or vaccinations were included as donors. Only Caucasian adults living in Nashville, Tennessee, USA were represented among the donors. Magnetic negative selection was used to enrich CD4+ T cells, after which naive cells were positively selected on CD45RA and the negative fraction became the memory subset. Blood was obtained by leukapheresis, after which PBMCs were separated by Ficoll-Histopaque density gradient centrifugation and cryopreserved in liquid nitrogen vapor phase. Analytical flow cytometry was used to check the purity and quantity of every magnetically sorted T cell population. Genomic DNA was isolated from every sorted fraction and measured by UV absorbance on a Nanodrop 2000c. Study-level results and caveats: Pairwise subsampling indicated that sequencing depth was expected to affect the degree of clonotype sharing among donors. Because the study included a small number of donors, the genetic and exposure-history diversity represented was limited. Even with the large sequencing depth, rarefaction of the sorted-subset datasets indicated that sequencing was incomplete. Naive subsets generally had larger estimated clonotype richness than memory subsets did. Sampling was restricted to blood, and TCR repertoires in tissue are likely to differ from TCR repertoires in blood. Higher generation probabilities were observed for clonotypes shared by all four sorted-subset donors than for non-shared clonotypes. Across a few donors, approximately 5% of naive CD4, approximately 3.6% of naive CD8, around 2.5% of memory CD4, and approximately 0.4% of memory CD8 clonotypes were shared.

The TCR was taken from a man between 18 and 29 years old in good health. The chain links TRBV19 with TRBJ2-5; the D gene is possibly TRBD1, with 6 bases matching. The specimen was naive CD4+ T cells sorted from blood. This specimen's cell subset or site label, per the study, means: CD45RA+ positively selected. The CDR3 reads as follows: CASSIDRGETQYF. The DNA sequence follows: TGTGCCAGTAGTATAGACAGGGGAGAGACCCAGTACTTC.